This T cell receptor (beta chain) was identified during a study of cytomegalovirus exposure and HLA in healthy donors (dated by TCRdb to 2016 to 2017). For the study in its entirety: According to an earlier analysis of 550 to 700 of the donors, about 170 million T cells yielded 117 million unique TCR beta sequences and about 300 Gb of sequence data. Roughly 300 gigabases of sequencing data and around 88 million unique TCR sequences made up an early release that covered about 640 HLA-typed donors. About 5 DR-DQ haplotypes were handled as single units for association and clustering, since linkage in the cohort was strong. Along with the approximately 700-subject first cohort, a separate validation cohort of over a hundred different subjects was used. Among 398 genotyped donors of the cohort, an average of around 240,000 unique TCR beta nucleotide sequences were sequenced per donor, 15% to 20% of them non-productive. In an earlier analysis of over 550 of the donors, high-throughput TCR beta sequencing was used to judge whether each TCR beta V gene segment behaved as functional or pseudogenic. A later genetic analysis used genome-wide SNP genotypes for about 65% of the 666 donors, treating that subset as a discovery cohort. HLA typing covered class I and class II loci at four-digit resolution. All discovery cohort repertoires had been generated using a single sequencing platform. The later analysis used no new phenotypic data to find candidate immune exposures, relying instead on TCR beta sequences and their occurrence across donors. Donor age, sex, ethnicity and CMV serostatus were collected together with the repertoire data. The genetic ancestry cluster associated with self-reported Caucasian donors included about four fifths of the 350 to 500 genotyped donors. The study profiled the T cell repertoires of hundreds of subjects by immunosequencing and related them to cytomegalovirus serostatus. High-throughput TCR immunosequencing, statistical association of individual TCRs with disease status, and machine learning were combined to predict cytomegalovirus infection status. The study aimed to test whether cataloging public T cell receptors could reveal signatures of past pathogen exposure. The number of donors typed differed by locus, with 629-630 for A, B, C, DRB1 and DQB1, roughly 550 for DQA1, some 570 for DPA1, and about 450 for DPB1. To study patterns of TCR occurrence, a later analysis re-analyzed previously published TCR beta repertoires from 666 donors and added high-resolution HLA genotyping.

What the research found in general, with its limitations: This cohort had only TCR beta chains sequenced, and the lack of alpha or paired-chain data limited which features could be detected. Across donors, most TCR sequences were observed very rarely, whereas some public TCRs were present in many individuals. In an earlier analysis of approximately 590 of the donors, most TCR beta V segments appeared in productive rearrangements about 90% or about 30% of the time, broadly matching IMGT annotations. Some IMGT-functional V segments, including TRBV6-2 and TRBV6-3, could not be told apart with the 87-base-pair reads, so those segments were excluded. Compared with equally common non-associated chains, HLA-associated TCR beta chains in a later analysis were more clonally expanded and had lower generation probabilities. In vitro tests confirmed that three of the cytomegalovirus-associated TCR beta chains recognize cytomegalovirus antigens. A later analysis found that most CMV-associated TCR beta chains appeared HLA-restricted, with HLA associations seemingly driven largely by CMV exposure. The sequencing pipeline was judged likely to have produced a cluster of highly shared sequence variants as a technical artifact. In the study, around 150 TCR beta chains were listed as associated with cytomegalovirus. Presence/absence analyses assumed roughly uniform sequencing depth across donors, an assumption that may not hold. Because HLA typing was unavailable for some donors at each locus, only the typed subset was used in association tests. In a later analysis, TCR association rates were found to vary across HLA loci, with the most associated TCRs seen for DRB1 alleles and the fewest for HLA-C alleles. A later analysis associated 17,000 or so TCR beta sequences with specific HLA alleles at a false discovery rate of 0.05. For the cohort, immune exposure information was limited to CMV serostatus. Correlated functional status among segregating V segments might reflect linkage disequilibrium, but an unknown experimental factor could not be ruled out. According to a later analysis, parvovirus B19, influenza, CMV and Epstein-Barr virus appeared linked to several top co-occurrence clusters. In a later genetic analysis, fewer N-insertions in productive TCRs were reported among donors in an Asian-associated ancestry cluster than the approximately 630-donor mean. The earlier analysis of 587 of the donors excluded 15 to 20 rarely observed V segments, including chromosome 9 orphons, because counts were too low. Assigning TCR associations to individual alleles was difficult when HLA alleles, especially DR and DQ, strongly co-occurred. The authors suggested that the approach could potentially be extended to other disease states and immunological phenotypes. A further reported finding was that TCR beta sequences accurately predicted the HLA-A and HLA-B alleles for most subjects in the first cohort. V-gene and J-gene trimming of TCR beta chains was associated with a missense DCLRE1C variant in a later genetic analysis, and the association was replicated in an independent cohort. Cytomegalovirus status was reported to be diagnosed by the classifier with high specificity and sensitivity in both the original and validation cohorts.

Library preparation employed the immunoSEQ multiplex PCR assay. For the multiplex PCR, a mixture combining 60 forward primers for TCR Vbeta segments and 13 reverse primers for TCR Jbeta segments was used. The CDR3 region of rearranged TCR beta genes was amplified from genomic DNA by a multiplex PCR assay. Amplified TCR beta libraries were sequenced as 87-base-pair reads on the Illumina HiSeq System. Per the original workflow: Across the 670 or so repertoires, a later analysis counted approximately 83 million unique TCR beta chains, 9.5 million to 13 million of which were shared by at least two donors. Raw reads were error-corrected and collapsed into unique sequences by a nearest-neighbor algorithm in which closely related sequences were merged to remove PCR and sequencing errors. V, D and J gene segments were assigned by aligning CDR3 sequences to IMGT reference sequences. For a sequence to be retained, at least a six-nucleotide match to both a V gene segment and a J gene segment was required. Rearrangements were called productive when the CDR3 lacked stop codons and stayed in frame with V and J; all others were non-productive. CDR3 was defined by IMGT convention, running from the second conserved V-encoded cysteine to the conserved J-encoded phenylalanine. The earlier analysis of 587 of the donors excluded sequences that lacked an unambiguous match to a single V gene segment. An earlier analysis of fewer than 750 of the donors called V segments functional above 56.7% productive rearrangements and segregating when the between-donor standard deviation exceeded 5%. To diagnose cytomegalovirus status from the catalog of TCR beta chain sequences, a statistical classification framework was built. A later analysis assigned V and J genes by comparing TCR nucleotide sequences with IMGT/GENE-DB human TR gene sequences. Using the TCRdist pipeline, a later analysis assigned CDR3 sequences along with most-parsimonious VDJ recombination scenarios. In a later analysis, each TCR beta chain was defined by its CDR3 amino acid sequence together with its V-gene family, and reads without a unique V-gene family were excluded. To address suspected cross-contamination and a sequencing artifact, a later analysis removed a few hundred highly shared, low-generation-probability nucleotide sequences. In a later analysis, a clonal expansion index was calculated for each public chain from normalized within-repertoire ranks of inferred template counts. Generation probabilities in a later analysis came from a VDJ recombination model fitted to out-of-frame rearrangements, and those results were checked against IGoR. In a later analysis, hypergeometric tests were used to score TCR-TCR, TCR-HLA and TCR-CMV co-occurrence, with a repertoire-size bias correction applied to TCR pairs. In a later analysis, false discovery rates were estimated by permuting HLA or CMV assignments 20 times. In a later analysis, co-occurring TCRs were grouped with DBSCAN, and TCRdist sequence similarity was added when clustering was performed within HLA-allele-positive subsets. For co-occurrence clustering, repertoires with fewer than 30,000 or more than 120,000 public chains were excluded, along with roughly 5 repertoires with anomalous nucleotide sharing. Not all clones reach the TCRdb copy of this immuneACCESS table, which keeps in-frame sequences only. Checked studies attribute under half of the gap to unresolved V genes and leave the rest unexplained. V and J calls and clone size are as listed in that table; D and trimming were resolved from the DNA. The sample table contains 160,000 or so clones; only one count was recorded for approximately 77% of them. Around 2.5% of the sample belongs to the ten largest clones.

With regard to this clone: Its antigen is unknown. No base quality values were provided; no much bigger clone lies one nucleotide off.

In total, around 600 healthy bone marrow donors made up the cohort. Cohort members were all nominally healthy when sampled, although unrecorded immune exposures were likely present. The donor was CMV seronegative and belonged to the group of 350 or so seronegative cohort members. Each donor provided a peripheral blood sample, and peripheral blood mononuclear cells were used for TCR beta sequencing. The Qiagen DNeasy Blood Extraction Kit was used to extract genomic DNA from the blood cell samples. V and J are truncated by 0 bases and 3 bases respectively, leaving an intervening sequence of 9 bases. The CDR3 contains 14 residues, cysteine and phenylalanine counted. Just the 42-base CDR3 DNA is kept, in frame starting at base 1.

The material sequenced was PBMCs. The chain is encoded by TRBV23-1 joined to TRBJ2-7, with the D gene call left open. TRBV23-1 is an ORF for which the function is uncertain. This receptor was taken from a female donor in good health and CMV-seronegative. The CDR3 loop reads CASSQSPENYEQYF. Here is the DNA: TGCGCCAGCAGTCAATCGCCAGAAAACTACGAGCAGTACTTC.